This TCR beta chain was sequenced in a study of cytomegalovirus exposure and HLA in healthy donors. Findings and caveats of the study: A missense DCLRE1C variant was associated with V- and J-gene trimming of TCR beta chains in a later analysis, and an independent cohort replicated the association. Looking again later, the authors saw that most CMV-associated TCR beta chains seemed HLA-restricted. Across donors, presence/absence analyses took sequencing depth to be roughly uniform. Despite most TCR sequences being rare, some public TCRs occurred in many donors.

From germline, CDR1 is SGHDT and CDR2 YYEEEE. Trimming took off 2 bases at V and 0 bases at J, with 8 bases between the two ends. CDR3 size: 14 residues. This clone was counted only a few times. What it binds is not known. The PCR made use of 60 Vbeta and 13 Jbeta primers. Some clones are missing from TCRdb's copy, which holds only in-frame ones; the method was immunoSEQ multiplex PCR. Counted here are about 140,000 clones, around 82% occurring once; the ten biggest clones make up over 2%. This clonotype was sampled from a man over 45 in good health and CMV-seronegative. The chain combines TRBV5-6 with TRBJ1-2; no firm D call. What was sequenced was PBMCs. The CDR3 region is CASSFDLANYGYTF. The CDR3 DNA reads TGTGCCAGCAGCTTTGACTTAGCTAACTATGGCTACACCTTC.